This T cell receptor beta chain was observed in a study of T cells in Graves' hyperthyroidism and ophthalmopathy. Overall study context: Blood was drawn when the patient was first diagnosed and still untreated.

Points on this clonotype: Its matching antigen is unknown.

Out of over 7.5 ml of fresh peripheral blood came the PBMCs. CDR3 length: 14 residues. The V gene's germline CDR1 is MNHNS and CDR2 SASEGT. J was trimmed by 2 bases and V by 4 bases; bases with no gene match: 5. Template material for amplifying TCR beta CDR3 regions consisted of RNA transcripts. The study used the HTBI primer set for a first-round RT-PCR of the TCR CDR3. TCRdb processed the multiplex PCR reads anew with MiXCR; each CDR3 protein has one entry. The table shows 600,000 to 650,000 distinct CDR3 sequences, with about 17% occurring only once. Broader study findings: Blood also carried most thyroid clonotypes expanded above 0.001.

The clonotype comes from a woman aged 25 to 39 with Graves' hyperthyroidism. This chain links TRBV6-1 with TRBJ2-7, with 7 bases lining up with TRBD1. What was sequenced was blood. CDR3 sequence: CASSGTGHTYEQYF. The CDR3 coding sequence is TGTGCCAGCAGTGGGACAGGACACACCTACGAGCAGTACTTC.